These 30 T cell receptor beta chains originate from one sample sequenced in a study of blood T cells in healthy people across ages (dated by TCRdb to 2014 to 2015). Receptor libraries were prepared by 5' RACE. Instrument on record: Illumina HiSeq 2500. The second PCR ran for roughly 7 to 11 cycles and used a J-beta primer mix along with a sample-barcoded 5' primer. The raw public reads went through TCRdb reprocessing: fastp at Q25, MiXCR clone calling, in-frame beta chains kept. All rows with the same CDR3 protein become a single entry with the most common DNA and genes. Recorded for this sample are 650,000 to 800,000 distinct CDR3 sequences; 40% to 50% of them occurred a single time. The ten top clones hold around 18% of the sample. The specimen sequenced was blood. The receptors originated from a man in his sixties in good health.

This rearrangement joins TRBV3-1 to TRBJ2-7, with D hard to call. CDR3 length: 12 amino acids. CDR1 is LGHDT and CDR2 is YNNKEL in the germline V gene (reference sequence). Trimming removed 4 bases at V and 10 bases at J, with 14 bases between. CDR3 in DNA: TGTGCCAGCAGCCGACCTAGAATGGGCCAGTACTTC. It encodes CASSRPRMGQYF.

The CDR3 sequence is CASSCGPRGQETQYF. The CDR3 DNA sequence: TGTGCCAGCAGTTGCGGCCCCCGAGGGCAAGAGACCCAGTACTTC. The chain is built from TRBV6-6 and TRBJ2-4; maybe TRBD2 (5 bases). The end of the DNA aligns better with TRBJ2-5, so the J call may be wrong. The germline gives CDR1 MNHNY, CDR2 SVGAGI (reference sequence). The CDR3 is made up of 15 amino acids.

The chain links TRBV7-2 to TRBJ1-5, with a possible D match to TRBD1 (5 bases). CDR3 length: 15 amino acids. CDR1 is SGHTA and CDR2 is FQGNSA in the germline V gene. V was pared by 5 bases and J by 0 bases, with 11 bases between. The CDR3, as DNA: TGTGCCAGCAGCCCACGAGGGGATAGCAATCAGCCCCAGCATTTT. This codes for CASSPRGDSNQPQHF.

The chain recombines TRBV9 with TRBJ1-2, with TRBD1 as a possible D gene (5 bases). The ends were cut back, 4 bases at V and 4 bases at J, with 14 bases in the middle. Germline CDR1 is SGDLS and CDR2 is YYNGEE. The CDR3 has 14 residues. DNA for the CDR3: TGTGCCAGCAGCTCAACCGGGGGATTCTATGGCTACACCTTC. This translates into CASSSTGGFYGYTF.

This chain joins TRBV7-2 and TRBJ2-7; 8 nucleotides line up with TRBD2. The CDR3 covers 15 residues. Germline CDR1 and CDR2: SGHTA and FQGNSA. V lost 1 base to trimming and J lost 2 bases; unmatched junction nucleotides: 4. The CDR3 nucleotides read TGTGCCAGCAGCTTAGGTAGCGGGGTTGCCTACGAGCAGTACTTC. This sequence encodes CASSLGSGVAYEQYF.

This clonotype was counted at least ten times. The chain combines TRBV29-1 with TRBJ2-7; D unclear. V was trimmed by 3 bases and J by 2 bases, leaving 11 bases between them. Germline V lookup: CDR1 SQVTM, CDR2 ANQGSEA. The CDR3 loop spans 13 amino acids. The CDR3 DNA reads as TGCAGCGTTGAGTTGTTGGGTGCCTACGAGCAGTACTTC. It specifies CSVELLGAYEQYF.

This CDR3 reads CASSQEVLAGSDIQYF. As DNA, the CDR3 is TGTGCCAGCAGCCAAGAGGTCCTAGCGGGGAGTGACATTCAGTACTTC. The chain joins TRBV3-1 to TRBJ2-7, with 9 bases that match TRBD2. Matching the DNA end better, TRBJ2-4 makes the J call doubtful. From germline, CDR1 is LGHDT and CDR2 YNNKEL (reference sequence). The CDR3 totals 16 residues.

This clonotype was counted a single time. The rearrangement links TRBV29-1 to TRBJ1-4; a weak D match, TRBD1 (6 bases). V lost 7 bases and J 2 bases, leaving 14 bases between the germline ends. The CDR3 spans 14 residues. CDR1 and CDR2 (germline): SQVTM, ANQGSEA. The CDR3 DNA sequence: TGCAGCGCAGAAGCAGGGGAGACTAATGAAAAACTGTTTTTT. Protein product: CSAEAGETNEKLFF.

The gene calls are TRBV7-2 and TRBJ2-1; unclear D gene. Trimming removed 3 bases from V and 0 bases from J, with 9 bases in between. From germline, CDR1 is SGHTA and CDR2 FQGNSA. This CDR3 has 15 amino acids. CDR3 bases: TGTGCCAGCAGCTTCTCGTCGAGCTCCTACAATGAGCAGTTCTTC. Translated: CASSFSSSSYNEQFF.

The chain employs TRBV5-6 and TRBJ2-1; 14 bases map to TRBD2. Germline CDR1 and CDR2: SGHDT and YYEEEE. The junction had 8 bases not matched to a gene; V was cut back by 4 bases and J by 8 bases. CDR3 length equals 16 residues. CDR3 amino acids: CASSPRLAGGPHEQFF. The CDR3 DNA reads TGTGCCAGCAGCCCCCGACTAGCGGGGGGGCCCCATGAGCAGTTCTTC.

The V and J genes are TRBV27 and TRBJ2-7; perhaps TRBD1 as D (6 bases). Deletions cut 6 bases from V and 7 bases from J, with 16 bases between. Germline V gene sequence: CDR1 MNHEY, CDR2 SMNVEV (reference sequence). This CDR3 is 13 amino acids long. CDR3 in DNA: TGTGCCAGCAGCAACGTCCCAGGGGAAGAGCAGTACTTC. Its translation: CASSNVPGEEQYF.

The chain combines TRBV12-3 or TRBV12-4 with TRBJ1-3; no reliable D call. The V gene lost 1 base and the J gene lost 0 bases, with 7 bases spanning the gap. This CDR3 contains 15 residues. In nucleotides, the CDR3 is TGTGCCAGCAGTTTAGGAGCCCACTCTGGAAACACCATATATTTT. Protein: CASSLGAHSGNTIYF.

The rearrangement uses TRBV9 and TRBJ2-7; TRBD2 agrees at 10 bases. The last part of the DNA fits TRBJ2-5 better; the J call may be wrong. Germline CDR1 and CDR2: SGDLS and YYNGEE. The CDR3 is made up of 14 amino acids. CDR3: CASSTSAGGETQYF. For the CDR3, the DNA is TGTGCCAGCAGCACTTCAGCGGGGGGGGAGACCCAGTACTTC.

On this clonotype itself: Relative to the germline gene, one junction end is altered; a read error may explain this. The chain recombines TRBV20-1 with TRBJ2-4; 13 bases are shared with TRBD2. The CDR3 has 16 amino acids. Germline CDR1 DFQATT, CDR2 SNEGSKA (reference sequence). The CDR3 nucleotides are TGCAGTGCTAGTAGAGGACTAGCGGGGGCCAGAAACATTCAGTACTTC. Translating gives CSASRGLAGARNIQYF.

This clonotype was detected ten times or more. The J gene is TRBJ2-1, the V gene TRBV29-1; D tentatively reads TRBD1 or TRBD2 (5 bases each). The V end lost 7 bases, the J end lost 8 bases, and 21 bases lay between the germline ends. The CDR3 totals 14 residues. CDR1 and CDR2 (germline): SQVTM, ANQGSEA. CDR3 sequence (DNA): TGCAGCGCTTCCGGGACCGCAAGGTTCGATGAGCAGTTCTTC. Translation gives CSASGTARFDEQFF.

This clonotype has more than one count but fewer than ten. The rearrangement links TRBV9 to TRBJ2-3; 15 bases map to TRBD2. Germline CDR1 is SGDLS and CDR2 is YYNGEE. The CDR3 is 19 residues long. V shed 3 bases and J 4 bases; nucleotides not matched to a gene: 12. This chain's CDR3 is CASSDGLAGGPILSDTQYF. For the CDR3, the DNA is TGTGCCAGCAGCGATGGACTAGCGGGGGGGCCAATTTTATCAGATACGCAGTATTTT.

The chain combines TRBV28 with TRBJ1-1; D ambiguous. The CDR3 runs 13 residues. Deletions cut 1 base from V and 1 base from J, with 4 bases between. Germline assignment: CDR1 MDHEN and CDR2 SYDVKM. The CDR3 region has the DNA TGTGCCAGCAGTTTATTAGCGAACACTGAAGCTTTCTTT. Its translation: CASSLLANTEAFF.

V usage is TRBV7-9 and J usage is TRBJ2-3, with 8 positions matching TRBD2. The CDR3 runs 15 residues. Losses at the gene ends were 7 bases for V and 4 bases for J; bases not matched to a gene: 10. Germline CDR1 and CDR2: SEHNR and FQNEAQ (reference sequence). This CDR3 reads CASTSSGGAPDTQYF. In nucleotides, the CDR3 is TGTGCCAGCACCAGCTCGGGGGGGGCGCCAGATACGCAGTATTTT.

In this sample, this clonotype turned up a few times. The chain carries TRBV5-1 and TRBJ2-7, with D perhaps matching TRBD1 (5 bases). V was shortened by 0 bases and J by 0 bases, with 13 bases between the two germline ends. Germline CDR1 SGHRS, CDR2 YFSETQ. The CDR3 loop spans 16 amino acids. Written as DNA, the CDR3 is TGCGCCAGCAGCTTGGTGCAGGGTAAGAGCTCCTACGAGCAGTACTTC. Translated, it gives CASSLVQGKSSYEQYF.

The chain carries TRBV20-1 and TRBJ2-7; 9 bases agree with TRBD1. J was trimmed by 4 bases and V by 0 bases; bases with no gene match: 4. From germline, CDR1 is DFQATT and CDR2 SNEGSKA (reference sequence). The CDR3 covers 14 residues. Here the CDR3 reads CSARDLDRGYEQYF. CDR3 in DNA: TGCAGTGCTAGAGACCTGGACAGGGGTTACGAGCAGTACTTC.

The CDR3 nucleotides are TGCGCCAGCAGCTCCACCGGGGGCGAAAAACTGTTTTTT. Its translation: CASSSTGGEKLFF. The rearrangement uses TRBV5-1 and TRBJ1-4; D possibly corresponds to TRBD1 (6 bases). Germline V lookup: CDR1 SGHRS, CDR2 YFSETQ. V lost 3 bases and J 8 bases, leaving 11 bases between the germline ends. The CDR3 consists of 13 residues.

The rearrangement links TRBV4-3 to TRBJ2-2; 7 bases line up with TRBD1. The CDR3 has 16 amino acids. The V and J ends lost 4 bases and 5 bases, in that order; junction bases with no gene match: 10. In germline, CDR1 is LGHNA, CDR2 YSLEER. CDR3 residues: CASSLWTGSETGELFF. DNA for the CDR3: TGCGCCAGCAGCCTATGGACAGGATCAGAAACCGGGGAGCTGTTTTTT.

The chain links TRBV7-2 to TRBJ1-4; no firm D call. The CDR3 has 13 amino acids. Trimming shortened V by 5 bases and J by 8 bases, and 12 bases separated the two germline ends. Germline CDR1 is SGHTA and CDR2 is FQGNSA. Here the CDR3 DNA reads TGTGCCAGCAGCCGTCGATTTGGGGAAAAACTGTTTTTT. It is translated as CASSRRFGEKLFF.

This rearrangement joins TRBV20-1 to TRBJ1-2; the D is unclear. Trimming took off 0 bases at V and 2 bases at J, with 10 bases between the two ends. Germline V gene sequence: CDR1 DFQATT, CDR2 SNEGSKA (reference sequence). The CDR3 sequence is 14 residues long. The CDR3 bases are TGCAGTGCTAGAGATCTCGGAGCCAACTATGGCTACACCTTC. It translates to CSARDLGANYGYTF.

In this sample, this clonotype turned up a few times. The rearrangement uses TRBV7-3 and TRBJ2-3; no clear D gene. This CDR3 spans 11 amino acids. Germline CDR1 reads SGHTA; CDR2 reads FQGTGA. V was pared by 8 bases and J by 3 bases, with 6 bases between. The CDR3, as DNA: TGTGCCAGCGGGCAAACAGATACGCAGTATTTT. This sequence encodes CASGQTDTQYF.

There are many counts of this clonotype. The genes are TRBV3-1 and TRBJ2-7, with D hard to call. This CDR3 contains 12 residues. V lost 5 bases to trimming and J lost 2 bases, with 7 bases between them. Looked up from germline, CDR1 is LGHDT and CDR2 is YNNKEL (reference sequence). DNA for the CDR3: TGTGCCAGCAGCTTAGACACCTACGAGCAGTACTTC. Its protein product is CASSLDTYEQYF.

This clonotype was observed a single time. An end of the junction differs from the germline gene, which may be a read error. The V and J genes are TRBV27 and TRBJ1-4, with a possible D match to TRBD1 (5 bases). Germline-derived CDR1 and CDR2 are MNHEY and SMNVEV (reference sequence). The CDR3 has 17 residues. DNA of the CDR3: TGTGCCAGCAGTCTATCTTCGGGACGGAGGTTTAAGGAAAAACTGTTTTTT. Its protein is CASSLSSGRRFKEKLFF.

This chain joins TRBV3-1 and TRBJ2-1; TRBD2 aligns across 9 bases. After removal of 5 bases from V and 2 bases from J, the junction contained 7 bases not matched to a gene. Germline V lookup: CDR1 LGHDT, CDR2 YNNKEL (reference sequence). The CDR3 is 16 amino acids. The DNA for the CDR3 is TGTGCCAGCAGCAACCGAGCGGGAGGAACCTACAATGAGCAGTTCTTC. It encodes CASSNRAGGTYNEQFF.

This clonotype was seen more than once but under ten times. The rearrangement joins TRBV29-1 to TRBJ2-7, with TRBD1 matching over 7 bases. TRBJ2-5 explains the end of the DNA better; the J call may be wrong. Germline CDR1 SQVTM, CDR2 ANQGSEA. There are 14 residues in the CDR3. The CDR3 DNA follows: TGCAGCGTTGAACCACAGGGGAATGTGGAGACCCAGTACTTC. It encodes CSVEPQGNVETQYF.

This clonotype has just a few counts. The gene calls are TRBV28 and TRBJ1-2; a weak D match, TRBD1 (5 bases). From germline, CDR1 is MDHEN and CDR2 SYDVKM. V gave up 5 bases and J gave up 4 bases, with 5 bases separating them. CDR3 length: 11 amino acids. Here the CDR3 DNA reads TGTGCCAGCAGTGGGGCCTATGGCTACACCTTC. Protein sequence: CASSGAYGYTF.